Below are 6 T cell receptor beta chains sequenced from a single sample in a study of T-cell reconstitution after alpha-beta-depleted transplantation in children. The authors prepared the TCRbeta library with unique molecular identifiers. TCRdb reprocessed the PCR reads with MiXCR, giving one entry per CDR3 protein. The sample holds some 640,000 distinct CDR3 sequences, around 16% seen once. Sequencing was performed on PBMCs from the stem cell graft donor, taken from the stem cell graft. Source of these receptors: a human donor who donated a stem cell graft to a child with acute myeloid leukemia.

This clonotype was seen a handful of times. CDR3 nucleotide sequence: TGCAGTGCTAGAGATCTGCTAGCGGGGGCCCCTTACAATGAGCAGTTCTTC. Its protein product is CSARDLLAGAPYNEQFF. This sequence joins TRBV20-1 and TRBJ2-1, with 10 bases aligning to TRBD2. Trimming removed 0 bases from V and 4 bases from J; junction bases left unmatched: 9. CDR1 is DFQATT and CDR2 is SNEGSKA in the germline V gene (reference sequence). The CDR3 consists of 17 residues.

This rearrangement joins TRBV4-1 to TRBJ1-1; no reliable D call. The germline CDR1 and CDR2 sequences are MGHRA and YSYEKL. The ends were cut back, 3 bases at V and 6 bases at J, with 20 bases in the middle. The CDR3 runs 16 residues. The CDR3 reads CASSQTYVGPGAEAFF. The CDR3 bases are TGCGCCAGCAGCCAGACGTACGTCGGCCCGGGTGCTGAAGCTTTCTTT.

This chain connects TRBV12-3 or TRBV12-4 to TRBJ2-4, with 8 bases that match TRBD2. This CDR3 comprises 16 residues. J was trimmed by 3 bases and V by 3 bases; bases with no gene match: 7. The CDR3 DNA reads TGTGCCAGCAGTTTCAATCGGGGGGGCGTCAAAAACATTCAGTACTTC. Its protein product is CASSFNRGGVKNIQYF.

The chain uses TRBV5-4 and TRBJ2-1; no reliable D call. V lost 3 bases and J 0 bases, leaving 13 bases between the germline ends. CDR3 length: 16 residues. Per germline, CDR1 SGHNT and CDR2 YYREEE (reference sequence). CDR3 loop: CASSSARVSSYNEQFF. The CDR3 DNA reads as TGTGCCAGCAGCTCGGCACGGGTTAGCTCCTACAATGAGCAGTTCTTC.

CDR3 coding DNA: TGTGCCAGCAGCTCCCGGTCCGCACGGGGGAATGAGCAGTTCTTC. Protein: CASSSRSARGNEQFF. The chain links TRBV7-8 to TRBJ2-1; TRBD2 is a possible D gene (6 bases). The CDR3 sequence is 15 residues long. V was pared by 4 bases and J by 7 bases, with 17 bases between. CDR1 is SGHVS and CDR2 is FQNEAQ in the germline V gene.

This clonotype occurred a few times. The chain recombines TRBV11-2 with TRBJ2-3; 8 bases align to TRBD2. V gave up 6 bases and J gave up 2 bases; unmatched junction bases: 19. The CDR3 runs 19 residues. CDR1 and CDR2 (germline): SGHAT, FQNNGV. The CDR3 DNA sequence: TGTGCCAGCAGAGGCTCGGTCACTTTAGCGGGGCCAGACACAGATACGCAGTATTTT. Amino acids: CASRGSVTLAGPDTDTQYF.